This is a list of T cell receptor beta chains from one sample in a study of Graves' ophthalmopathy and Graves' hyperthyroidism. TCRdb re-derived calls from the multiplex PCR reads in MiXCR, one entry per CDR3 protein. The sample gives about 160,000 distinct CDR3 sequences, about two fifths of which show up once; 8% to 9% is in the top ten. The sequenced sample was peripheral blood. The receptors originated from a young man with Graves' ophthalmopathy. Both conserved end residues are part of each CDR3. Clone size is not always given. Where it is, it says once, few, many or a class for expanded clones.

V: TRBV6-4; J: TRBJ2-2; size: many; CDR3: CASRLDPGAGNTGELFF
V: TRBV4-1; J: TRBJ2-7; size: -; CDR3: CASSQEQLRGYEQYF
V: TRBV30; J: TRBJ1-5; size: many; CDR3: CAWSISDSGNQPQHF
V: TRBV6-2/TRBV6-3; J: TRBJ2-7; size: -; CDR3: CASSYMPGEQYF
V: TRBV6-1; J: TRBJ2-7; size: few; CDR3: CASSEAGSSYEQYF
V: TRBV29-1; J: TRBJ2-7; size: many; CDR3: CSYAGTGAYEQYF
V: TRBV7-2; J: TRBJ2-2; size: -; CDR3: CASSGDTGSGELFF
V: TRBV12-3/TRBV12-4; J: TRBJ2-2; size: many; CDR3: CASSFARRTGELFF
V: TRBV5-1; J: TRBJ2-7; size: -; CDR3: CASSPIPGGGGEQYF
V: TRBV7-2; J: TRBJ2-5; size: -; CDR3: CASSLGGGLQETQYF
V: TRBV6-5; J: TRBJ1-5; size: -; CDR3: CASSSRGPLGQPQHF
V: TRBV10-3; J: TRBJ2-4; size: many; CDR3: CAIICRDRGPENIQYF
V: TRBV6-2/TRBV6-3; J: TRBJ1-1; size: many; CDR3: CASSWIFGGHSEAFF
V: TRBV6-2/TRBV6-3; J: TRBJ1-5; size: few; CDR3: CASSYSRTGGNQPQHF
V: TRBV2; J: TRBJ2-5; size: many; CDR3: CASTPQLGRETQYF
V: TRBV12-3/TRBV12-4; J: TRBJ2-7; size: -; CDR3: CASNGGRTDYEQYF
V: TRBV20-1; J: TRBJ2-7; size: -; CDR3: CSARDRTGATYEQYF
V: TRBV6-2/TRBV6-3; J: TRBJ2-5; size: -; CDR3: CASSYSAGKLQETQYF
V: TRBV6-2/TRBV6-3; J: TRBJ2-7; size: -; CDR3: CASSYSSIDRREDPYEQYF
V: TRBV24-1; J: TRBJ2-6; size: many; CDR3: CATSDGPGQGSSGANVLTF
V: TRBV11-2; J: TRBJ2-7; size: many; CDR3: CASSPQDAPGAPYEQYF
V: TRBV12-3/TRBV12-4; J: TRBJ1-6; size: -; CDR3: CASTVAGSPLHF
V: TRBV20-1; J: TRBJ1-2; size: many; CDR3: CSAKGTGNSVYTF
V: TRBV6-2/TRBV6-3; J: TRBJ2-5; size: -; CDR3: CASSGGGLETQYF
V: TRBV28; J: TRBJ2-3; size: many; CDR3: CASSGGQSTDTQYF
V: TRBV12-3/TRBV12-4; J: TRBJ1-5; size: many; CDR3: CASSSGTGFQPQHF
V: TRBV27; J: TRBJ1-5; size: -; CDR3: CASSTQGGHNQPQHF
V: TRBV12-3/TRBV12-4; J: TRBJ2-5; size: -; CDR3: CASSRELAGTQYF
V: TRBV7-9; J: TRBJ2-7; size: many; CDR3: CASSLGPNYEQYF
V: TRBV7-9; J: TRBJ1-3; size: many; CDR3: CASSSLKGSSSGNTIYF
V: TRBV6-2/TRBV6-3; J: TRBJ2-7; size: few; CDR3: CASSDLKDGGEQYF
V: TRBV10-3; J: TRBJ2-7; size: few; CDR3: CAIRATEGQGLQYF
V: TRBV12-3/TRBV12-4; J: TRBJ2-5; size: -; CDR3: CASSSSGGTETQYF
V: TRBV4-2; J: TRBJ1-1; size: -; CDR3: CASSQEDTSNTEAFF
V: TRBV29-1; J: TRBJ2-5; size: few; CDR3: CSEKSGRAETQYF
V: TRBV6-1; J: TRBJ1-1; size: -; CDR3: CASLPVQGSNTEAFF